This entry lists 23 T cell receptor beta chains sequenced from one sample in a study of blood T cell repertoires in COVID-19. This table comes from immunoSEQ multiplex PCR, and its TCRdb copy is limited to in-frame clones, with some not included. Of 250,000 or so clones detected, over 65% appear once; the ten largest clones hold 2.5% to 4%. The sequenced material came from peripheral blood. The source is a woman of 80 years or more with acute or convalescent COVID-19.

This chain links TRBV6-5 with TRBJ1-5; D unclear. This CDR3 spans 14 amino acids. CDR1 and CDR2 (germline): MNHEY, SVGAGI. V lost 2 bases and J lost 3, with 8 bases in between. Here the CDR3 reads CASSYLGFNQPQHF. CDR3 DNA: TGTGCCAGCAGTTACCTCGGGTTCAATCAGCCCCAGCATTTT.

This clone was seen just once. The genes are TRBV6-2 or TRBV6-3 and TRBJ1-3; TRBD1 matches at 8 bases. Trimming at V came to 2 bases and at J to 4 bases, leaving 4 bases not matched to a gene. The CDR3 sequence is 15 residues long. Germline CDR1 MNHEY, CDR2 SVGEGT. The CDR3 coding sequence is TGTGCCAGCAGTTACACCGGACAGGGCGGAAACACCATATATTTT. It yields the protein CASSYTGQGGNTIYF.

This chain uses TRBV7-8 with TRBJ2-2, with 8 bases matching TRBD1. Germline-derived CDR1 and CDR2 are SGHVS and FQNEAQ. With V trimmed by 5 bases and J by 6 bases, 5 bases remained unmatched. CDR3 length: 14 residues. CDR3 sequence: CASSAIRGPGELFF. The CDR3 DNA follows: TGTGCCAGCAGCGCCATCAGGGGGCCCGGGGAGCTGTTTTTT.

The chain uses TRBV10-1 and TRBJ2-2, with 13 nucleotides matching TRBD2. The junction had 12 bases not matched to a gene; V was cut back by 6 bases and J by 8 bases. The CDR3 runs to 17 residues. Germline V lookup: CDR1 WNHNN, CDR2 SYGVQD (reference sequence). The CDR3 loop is CASSPRRGLAGEGELFF. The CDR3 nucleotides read TGCGCCAGCAGCCCCAGGAGAGGACTAGCGGGAGAGGGGGAGCTGTTTTTT.

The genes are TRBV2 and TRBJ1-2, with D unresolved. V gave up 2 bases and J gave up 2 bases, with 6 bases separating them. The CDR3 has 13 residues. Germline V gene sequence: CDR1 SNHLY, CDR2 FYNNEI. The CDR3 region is CASSESENYGYTF. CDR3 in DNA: TGTGCCAGCAGTGAATCGGAGAACTATGGCTACACCTTC. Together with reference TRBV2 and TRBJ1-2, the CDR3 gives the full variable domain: EPEVTQTPSHQVTQMGQEVILRCVPISNHLYFYWYRQILGQKVEFLVSFYNNEISEKSEIFDDQFSVERPDGSNFTLKIRSTKLEDSAMYFCASSESENYGYTFGSGTRLTVV.

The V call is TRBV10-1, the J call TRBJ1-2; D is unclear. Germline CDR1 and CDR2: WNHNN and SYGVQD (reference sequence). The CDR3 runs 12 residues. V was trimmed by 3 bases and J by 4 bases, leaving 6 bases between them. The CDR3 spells CASSDDTYGYTF. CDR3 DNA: TGCGCCAGCAGTGATGACACCTATGGCTACACCTTC.

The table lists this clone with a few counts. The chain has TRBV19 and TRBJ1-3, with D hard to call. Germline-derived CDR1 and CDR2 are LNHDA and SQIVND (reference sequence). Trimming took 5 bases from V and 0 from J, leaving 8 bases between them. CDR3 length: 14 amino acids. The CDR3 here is CASSAVSSGNTIYF. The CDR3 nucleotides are TGTGCCAGTAGTGCTGTCAGCTCTGGAAACACCATATATTTT.

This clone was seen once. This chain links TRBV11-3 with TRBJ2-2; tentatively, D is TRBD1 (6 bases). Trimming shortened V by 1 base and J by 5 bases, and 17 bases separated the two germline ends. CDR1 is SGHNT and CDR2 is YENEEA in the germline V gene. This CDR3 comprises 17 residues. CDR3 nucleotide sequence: TGTGCCAGCAGCTTAGTCAAGTGGGCTACAGGGACCGGGGAGCTGTTTTTT. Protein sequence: CASSLVKWATGTGELFF.

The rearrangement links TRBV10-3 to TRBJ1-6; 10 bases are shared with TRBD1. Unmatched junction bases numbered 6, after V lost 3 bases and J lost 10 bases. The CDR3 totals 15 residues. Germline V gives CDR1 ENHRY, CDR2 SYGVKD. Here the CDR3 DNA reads TGTGCCATCAGTGATGGGGACAGGGGTCCCTCACCCCTCCACTTT. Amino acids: CAISDGDRGPSPLHF.

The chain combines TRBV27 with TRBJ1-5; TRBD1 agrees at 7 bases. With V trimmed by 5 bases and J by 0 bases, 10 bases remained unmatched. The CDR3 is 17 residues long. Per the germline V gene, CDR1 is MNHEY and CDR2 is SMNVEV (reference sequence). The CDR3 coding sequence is TGTGCCAGCAGTCCGAATAGGGGGCGAAATAGCAATCAGCCCCAGCATTTT. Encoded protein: CASSPNRGRNSNQPQHF.

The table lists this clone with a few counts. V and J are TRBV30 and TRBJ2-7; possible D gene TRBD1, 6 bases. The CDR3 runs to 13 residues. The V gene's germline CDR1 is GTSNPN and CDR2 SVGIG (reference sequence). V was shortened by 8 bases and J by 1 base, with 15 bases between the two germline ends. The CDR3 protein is CAGDSGQSYEQYF. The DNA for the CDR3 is TGTGCCGGCGACTCGGGACAATCCTACGAGCAGTACTTC. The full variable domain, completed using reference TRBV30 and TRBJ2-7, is SQTIHQWPATLVQPVGSPLSLECTVEGTSNPNLYWYRQAAGRGLQLLFYSVGIGQISSEVPQNLSASRPQDRQFILSSKKLLLSDSGFYLCAGDSGQSYEQYFGPGTRLTVT.

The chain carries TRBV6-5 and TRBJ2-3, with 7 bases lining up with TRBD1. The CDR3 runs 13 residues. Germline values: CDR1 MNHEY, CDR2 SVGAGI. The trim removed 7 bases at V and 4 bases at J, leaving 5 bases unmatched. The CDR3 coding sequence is TGTGCCAGCACCCGACAGGGTTCAGATACGCAGTATTTT. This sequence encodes CASTRQGSDTQYF.

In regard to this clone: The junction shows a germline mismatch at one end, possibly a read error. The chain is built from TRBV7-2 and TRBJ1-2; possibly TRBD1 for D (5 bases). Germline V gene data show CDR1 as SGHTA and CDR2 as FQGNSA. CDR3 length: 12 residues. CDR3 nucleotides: TGTGCCAGCAGCTTAGGGAGGGACGGCACTCCTTTC. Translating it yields CASSLGRDGTPF.

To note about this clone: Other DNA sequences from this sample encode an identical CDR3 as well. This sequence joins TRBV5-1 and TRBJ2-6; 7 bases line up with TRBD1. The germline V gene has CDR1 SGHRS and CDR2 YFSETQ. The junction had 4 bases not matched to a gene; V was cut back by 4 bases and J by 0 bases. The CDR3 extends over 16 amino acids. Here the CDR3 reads CASSEGGLSGANVLTF. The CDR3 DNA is TGCGCCAGCAGCGAAGGGGGCCTCTCTGGGGCCAACGTCCTGACTTTC.

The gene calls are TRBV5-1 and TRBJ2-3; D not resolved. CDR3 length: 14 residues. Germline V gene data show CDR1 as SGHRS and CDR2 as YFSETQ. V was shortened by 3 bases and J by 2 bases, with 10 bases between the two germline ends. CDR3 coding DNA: TGCGCCAGCAGCTCCACCCGGGTCACAGATACGCAGTATTTT. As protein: CASSSTRVTDTQYF.

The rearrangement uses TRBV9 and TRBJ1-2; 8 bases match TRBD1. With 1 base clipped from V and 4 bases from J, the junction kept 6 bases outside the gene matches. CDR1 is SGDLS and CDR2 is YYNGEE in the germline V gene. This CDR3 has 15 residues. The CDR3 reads CASSVTQGGTYGYTF. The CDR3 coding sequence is TGTGCCAGCAGCGTAACACAGGGGGGTACCTATGGCTACACCTTC.

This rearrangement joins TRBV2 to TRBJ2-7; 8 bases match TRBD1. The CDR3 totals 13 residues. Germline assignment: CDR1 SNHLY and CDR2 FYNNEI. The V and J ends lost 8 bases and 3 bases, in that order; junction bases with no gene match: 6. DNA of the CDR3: TGTGCCAGCCTGCAGGACAGGGACTACGAGCAGTACTTC. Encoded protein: CASLQDRDYEQYF.

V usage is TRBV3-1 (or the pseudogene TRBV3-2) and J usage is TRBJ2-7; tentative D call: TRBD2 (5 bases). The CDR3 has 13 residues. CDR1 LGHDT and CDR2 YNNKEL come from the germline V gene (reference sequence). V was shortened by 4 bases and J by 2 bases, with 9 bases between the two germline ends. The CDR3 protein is CASSLGSAYEQYF. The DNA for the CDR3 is TGTGCCAGCAGCCTAGGTAGCGCCTACGAGCAGTACTTC.

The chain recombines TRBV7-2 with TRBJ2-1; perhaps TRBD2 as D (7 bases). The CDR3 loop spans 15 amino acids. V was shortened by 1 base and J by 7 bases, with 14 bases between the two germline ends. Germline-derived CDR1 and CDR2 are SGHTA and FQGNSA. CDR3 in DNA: TGTGCCAGCAGCTTAGAAGGGGGGGCGGCAAATGAGCAGTTCTTC. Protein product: CASSLEGGAANEQFF.

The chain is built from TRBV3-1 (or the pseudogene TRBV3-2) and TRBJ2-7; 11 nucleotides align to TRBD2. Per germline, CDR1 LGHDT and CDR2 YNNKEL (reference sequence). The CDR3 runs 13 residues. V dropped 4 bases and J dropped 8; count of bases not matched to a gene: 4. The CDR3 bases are TGTGCCAGCAGCCTTGGGACTAGCGGCCAGCAGTACTTC. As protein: CASSLGTSGQQYF.

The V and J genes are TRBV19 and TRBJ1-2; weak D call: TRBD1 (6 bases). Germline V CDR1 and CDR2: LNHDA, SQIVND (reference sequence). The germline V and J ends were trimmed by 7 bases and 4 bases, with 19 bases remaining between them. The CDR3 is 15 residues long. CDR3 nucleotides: TGTGCCAGTAAACCCGGGGGGACATCAGGCTATGGCTACACCTTC. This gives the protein CASKPGGTSGYGYTF.

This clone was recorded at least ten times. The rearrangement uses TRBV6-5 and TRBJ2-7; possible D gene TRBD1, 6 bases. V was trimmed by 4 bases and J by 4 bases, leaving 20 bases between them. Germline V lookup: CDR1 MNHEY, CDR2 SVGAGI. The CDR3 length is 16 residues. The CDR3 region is CASSLETGPLGYEQYF. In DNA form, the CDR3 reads TGTGCCAGCAGTTTGGAAACAGGGCCTTTGGGGTACGAGCAGTACTTC.

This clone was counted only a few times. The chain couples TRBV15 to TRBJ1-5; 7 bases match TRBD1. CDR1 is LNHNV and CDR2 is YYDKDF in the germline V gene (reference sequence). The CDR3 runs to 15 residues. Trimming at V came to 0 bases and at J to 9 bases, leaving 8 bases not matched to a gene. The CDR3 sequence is CATSRDIGQDGPQHF. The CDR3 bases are TGTGCCACCAGCAGAGATATAGGACAGGACGGGCCCCAGCATTTT.